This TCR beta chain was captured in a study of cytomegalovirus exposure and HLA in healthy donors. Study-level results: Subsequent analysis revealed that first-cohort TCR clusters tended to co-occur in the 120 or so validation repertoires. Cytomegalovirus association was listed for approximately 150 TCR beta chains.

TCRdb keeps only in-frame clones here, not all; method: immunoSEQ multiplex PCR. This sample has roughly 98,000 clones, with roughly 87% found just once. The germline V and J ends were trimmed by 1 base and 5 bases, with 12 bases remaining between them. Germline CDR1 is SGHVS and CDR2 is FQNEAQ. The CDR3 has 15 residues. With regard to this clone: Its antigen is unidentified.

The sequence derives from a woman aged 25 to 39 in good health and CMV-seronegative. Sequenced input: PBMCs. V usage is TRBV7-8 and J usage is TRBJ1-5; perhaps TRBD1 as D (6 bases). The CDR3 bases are TGTGCCAGCAGCTTAGGTACAGGGAAGGATCAGCCCCAGCATTTT. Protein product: CASSLGTGKDQPQHF.